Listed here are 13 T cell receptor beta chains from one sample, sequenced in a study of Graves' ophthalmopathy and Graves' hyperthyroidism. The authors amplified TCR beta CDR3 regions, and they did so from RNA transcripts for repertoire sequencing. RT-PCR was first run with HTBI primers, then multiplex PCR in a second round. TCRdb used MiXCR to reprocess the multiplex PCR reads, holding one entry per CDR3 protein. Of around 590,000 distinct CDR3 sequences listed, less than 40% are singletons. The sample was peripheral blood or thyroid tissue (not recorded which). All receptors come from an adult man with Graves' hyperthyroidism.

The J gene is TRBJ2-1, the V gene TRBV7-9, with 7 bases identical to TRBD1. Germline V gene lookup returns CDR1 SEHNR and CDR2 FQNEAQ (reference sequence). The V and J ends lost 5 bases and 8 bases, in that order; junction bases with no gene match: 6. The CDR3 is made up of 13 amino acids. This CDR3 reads CASSPDRIHEQFF. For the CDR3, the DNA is TGTGCCAGCAGCCCGGACAGGATTCATGAGCAGTTCTTC.

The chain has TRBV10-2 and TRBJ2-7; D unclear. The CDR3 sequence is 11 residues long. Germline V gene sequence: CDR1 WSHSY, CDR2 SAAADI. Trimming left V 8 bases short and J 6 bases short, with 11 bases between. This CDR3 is CASSPPGEQYF. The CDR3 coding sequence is TGCGCCAGCTCTCCCCCAGGCGAGCAGTACTTC.

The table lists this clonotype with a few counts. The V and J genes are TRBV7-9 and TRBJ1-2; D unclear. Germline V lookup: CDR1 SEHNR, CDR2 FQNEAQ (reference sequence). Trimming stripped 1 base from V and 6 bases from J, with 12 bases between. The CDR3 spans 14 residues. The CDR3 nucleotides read TGTGCCAGCAGCTTAGGGAGCTACGGGGATGGCTACACCTTC. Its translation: CASSLGSYGDGYTF. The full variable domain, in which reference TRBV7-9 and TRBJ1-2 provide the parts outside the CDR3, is DTGVSQNPRHKITKRGQNVTFRCDPISEHNRLYWYRQTLGQGPEFLTYFQNEAQLEKSRLLSDRFSAERPKGSFSTLEIQRTEQGDSAMYLCASSLGSYGDGYTFGSGTRLTVV.

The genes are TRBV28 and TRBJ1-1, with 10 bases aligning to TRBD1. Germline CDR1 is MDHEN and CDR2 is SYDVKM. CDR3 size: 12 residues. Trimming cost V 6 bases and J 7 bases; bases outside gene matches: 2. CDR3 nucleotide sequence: TGTGCCAGCAGGACAGGGGGCTTTGAAGCTTTCTTT. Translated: CASRTGGFEAFF.

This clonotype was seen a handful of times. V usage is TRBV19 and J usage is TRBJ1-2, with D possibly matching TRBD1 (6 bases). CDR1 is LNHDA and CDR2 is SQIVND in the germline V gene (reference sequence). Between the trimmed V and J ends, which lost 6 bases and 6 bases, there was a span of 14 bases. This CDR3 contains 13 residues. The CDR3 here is CASSQFTGNGYTF. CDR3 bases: TGTGCCAGTAGCCAATTCACAGGGAATGGCTACACCTTC.

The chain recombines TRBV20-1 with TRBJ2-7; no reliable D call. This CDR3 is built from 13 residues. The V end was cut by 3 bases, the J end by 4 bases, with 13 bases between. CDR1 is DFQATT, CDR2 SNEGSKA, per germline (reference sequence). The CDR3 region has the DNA TGCAGTGCTAGGGACGCCCACTTTTACGAGCAGTACTTC. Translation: CSARDAHFYEQYF.

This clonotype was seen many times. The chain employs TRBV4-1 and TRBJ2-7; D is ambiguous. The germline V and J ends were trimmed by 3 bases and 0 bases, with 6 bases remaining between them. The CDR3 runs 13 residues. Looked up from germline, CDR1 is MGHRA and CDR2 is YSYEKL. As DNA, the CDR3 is TGCGCCAGCAGCCAGGAGAGCTCCTACGAGCAGTACTTC. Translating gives CASSQESSYEQYF.

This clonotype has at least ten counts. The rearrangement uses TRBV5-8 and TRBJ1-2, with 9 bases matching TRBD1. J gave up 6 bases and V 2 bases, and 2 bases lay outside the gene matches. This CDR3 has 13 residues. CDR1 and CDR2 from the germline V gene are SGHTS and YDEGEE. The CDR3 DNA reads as TGTGCCAGCAGCTTACAGGGGGCTGATGGCTACACCTTC. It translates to CASSLQGADGYTF.

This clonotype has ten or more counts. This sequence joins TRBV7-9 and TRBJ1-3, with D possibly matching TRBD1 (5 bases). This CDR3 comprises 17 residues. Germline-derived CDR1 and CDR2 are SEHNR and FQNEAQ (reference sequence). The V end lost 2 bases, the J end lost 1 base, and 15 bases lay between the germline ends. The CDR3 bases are TGTGCCAGCAGCTTAAGAGTCGGACACCCGTCTGGAAACACCATATATTTT. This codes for CASSLRVGHPSGNTIYF. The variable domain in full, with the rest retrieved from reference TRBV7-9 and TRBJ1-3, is DTGVSQNPRHKITKRGQNVTFRCDPISEHNRLYWYRQTLGQGPEFLTYFQNEAQLEKSRLLSDRFSAERPKGSFSTLEIQRTEQGDSAMYLCASSLRVGHPSGNTIYFGEGSWLTVV.

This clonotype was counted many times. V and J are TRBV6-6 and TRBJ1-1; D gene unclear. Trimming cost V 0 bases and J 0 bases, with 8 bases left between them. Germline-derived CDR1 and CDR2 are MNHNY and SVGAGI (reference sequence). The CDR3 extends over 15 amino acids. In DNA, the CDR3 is TGTGCCAGCAGTTACTCCGTCATGATGAACACTGAAGCTTTCTTT. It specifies CASSYSVMMNTEAFF.

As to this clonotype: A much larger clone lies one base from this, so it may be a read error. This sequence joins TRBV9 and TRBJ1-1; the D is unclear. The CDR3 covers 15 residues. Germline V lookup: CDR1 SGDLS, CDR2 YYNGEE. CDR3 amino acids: CASSVDGTMNTEASF. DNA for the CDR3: TGTGCCAGCAGCGTAGATGGCACGATGAACACTGAAGCTTCCTTT.

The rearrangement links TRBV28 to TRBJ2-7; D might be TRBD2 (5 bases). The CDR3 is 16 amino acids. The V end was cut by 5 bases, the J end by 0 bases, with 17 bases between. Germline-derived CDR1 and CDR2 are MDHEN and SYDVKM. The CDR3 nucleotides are TGTGCCAGCAGTATAACGGGGTATTCGGGCTCCTACGAGCAGTACTTC. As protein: CASSITGYSGSYEQYF.

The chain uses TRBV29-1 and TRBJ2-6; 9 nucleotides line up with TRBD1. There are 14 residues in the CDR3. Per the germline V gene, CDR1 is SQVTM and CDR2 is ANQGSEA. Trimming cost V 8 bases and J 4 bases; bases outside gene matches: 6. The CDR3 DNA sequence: TGCAGCTTAGGACAGGGGCTCGGGGCCAACGTCCTGACTTTC. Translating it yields CSLGQGLGANVLTF.